These 6 T cell receptor beta chains were all obtained from the same sample, sequenced in a study of cytomegalovirus exposure and HLA in healthy donors. It was with 60 Vbeta and 13 Jbeta primers that the PCR ran. Sequencing was performed with immunoSEQ multiplex PCR; in TCRdb, only in-frame clones are kept and a portion is missing. This repertoire shows about 140,000 clones, 55% to 80% found once; its top ten account for 14%. Sequenced input: PBMCs. All receptors derive from a human donor in good health.

The rearrangement joins TRBV14 to TRBJ1-4; D is perhaps TRBD1 (5 bases). CDR3 length: 14 amino acids. Trimming took 5 bases from V and 7 from J, leaving 14 bases between them. Per the germline V gene, CDR1 is SGHDN and CDR2 is FVKESK. This chain's CDR3 is CASSERLGGEKLFF. The CDR3 region has the DNA TGTGCCAGCAGCGAACGCCTCGGGGGTGAAAAACTGTTTTTT. The whole variable domain, remainder taken from reference TRBV14 and TRBJ1-4, is EAGVTQFPSHSVIEKGQTVTLRCDPISGHDNLYWYRRVMGKEIKFLLHFVKESKQDESGMPNNRFLAERTGGTYSTLKVQPAELEDSGVYFCASSERLGGEKLFFGSGTQLSVL.

The V call is TRBV6-5, the J call TRBJ2-5; 7 bases are shared with TRBD2. The length of the CDR3 is 16 residues. CDR1 and CDR2 from the germline V gene are MNHEY and SVGAGI. The ends lost 2 bases at V and 4 bases at J; junction bases unmatched: 10. CDR3 nucleotides: TGTGCCAGCAGTTACCCCGCCCCGGGGGGAGGAGAGACCCAGTACTTC. Translating gives CASSYPAPGGGETQYF.

The chain couples TRBV11-2 to TRBJ1-1; D not resolved. Deletions cut 1 base from V and 5 bases from J, with 11 bases between. Germline loops: CDR1 SGHAT, CDR2 FQNNGV. This CDR3 region has 14 residues. For the CDR3, the DNA is TGTGCCAGCAGCTTAGCAGGAATAAGGACTGAAGCTTTCTTT. It codes for CASSLAGIRTEAFF.

The chain links TRBV7-8 to TRBJ1-6; 7 bases agree with TRBD1. In germline, CDR1 is SGHVS, CDR2 FQNEAQ. This CDR3 spans 15 amino acids. The J segment lost 6 bases and the V segment lost 4 bases, leaving 6 bases of the junction unmatched. CDR3 sequence: CASSYETGSNSPLHF. CDR3 sequence (DNA): TGTGCCAGCAGCTACGAGACAGGGAGTAATTCACCCCTCCACTTT. The full variable domain, rest sourced from reference TRBV7-8 and TRBJ1-6, is GAGVSQSPRYKVAKRGQDVALRCDPISGHVSLFWYQQALGQGPEFLTYFQNEAQLDKSGLPSDRFFAERPEGSVSTLKIQRTQQEDSAVYLCASSYETGSNSPLHFGNGTRLTVT.

The gene calls are TRBV19 and TRBJ1-1, with 7 bases fitting TRBD1. The V and J ends lost 3 bases and 2 bases, in that order; junction bases with no gene match: 3. Germline V gene data show CDR1 as LNHDA and CDR2 as SQIVND (reference sequence). The CDR3 has 14 residues. Here the CDR3 reads CASSIWTGNTEAFF. Written as DNA, the CDR3 is TGTGCCAGTAGTATTTGGACAGGCAACACTGAAGCTTTCTTT.

The J gene is TRBJ2-3, the V gene TRBV5-4, with 8 bases lining up with TRBD2. Germline assignment: CDR1 SGHNT and CDR2 YYREEE (reference sequence). The J segment lost 1 base and the V segment lost 4 bases, leaving 8 bases of the junction unmatched. This CDR3 region has 16 residues. The CDR3 bases are TGTGCCAGCAGCGGGGGACTAGAGGGGGGCACAGATACGCAGTATTTT. Amino acids: CASSGGLEGGTDTQYF.